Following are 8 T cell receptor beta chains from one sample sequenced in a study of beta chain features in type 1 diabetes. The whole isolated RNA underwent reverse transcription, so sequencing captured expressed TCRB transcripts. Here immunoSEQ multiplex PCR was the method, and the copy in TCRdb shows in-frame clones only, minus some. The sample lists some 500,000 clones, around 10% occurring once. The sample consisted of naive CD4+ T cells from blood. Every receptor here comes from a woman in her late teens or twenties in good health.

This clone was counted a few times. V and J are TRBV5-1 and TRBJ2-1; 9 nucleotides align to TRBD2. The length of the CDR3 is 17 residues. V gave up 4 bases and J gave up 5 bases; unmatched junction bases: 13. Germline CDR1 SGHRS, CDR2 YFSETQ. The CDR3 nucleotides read TGCGCCAGCAGCCTACCTTTACTGCGGGAGGGCCACAATGAGCAGTTCTTC. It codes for CASSLPLLREGHNEQFF. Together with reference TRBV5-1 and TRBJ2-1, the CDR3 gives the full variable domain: KAGVTQTPRYLIKTRGQQVTLSCSPISGHRSVSWYQQTPGQGLQFLFEYFSETQRNKGNFPGRFSGRQFSNSRSEMNVSTLELGDSALYLCASSLPLLREGHNEQFFGPGTRLTVL.

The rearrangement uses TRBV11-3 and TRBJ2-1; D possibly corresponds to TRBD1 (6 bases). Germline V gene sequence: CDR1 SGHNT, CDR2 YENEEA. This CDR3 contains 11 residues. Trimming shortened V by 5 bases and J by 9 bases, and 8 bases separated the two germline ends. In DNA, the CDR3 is TGTGCCAGCAGCCAGGGGCCTGAGCAGTTCTTC. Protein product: CASSQGPEQFF.

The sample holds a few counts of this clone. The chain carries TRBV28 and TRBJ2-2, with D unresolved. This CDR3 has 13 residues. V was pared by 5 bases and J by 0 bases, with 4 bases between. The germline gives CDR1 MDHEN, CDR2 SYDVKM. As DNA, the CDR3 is TGTGCCAGCAGTACAGCGAACACCGGGGAGCTGTTTTTT. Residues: CASSTANTGELFF.

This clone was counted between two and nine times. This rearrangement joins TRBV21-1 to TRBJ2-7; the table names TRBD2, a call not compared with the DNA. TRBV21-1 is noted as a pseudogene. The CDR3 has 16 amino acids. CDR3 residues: CASSKAGGGGPDEQYV. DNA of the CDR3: TGTGCCAGCAGCAAAGCTGGGGGGGGAGGGCCTGACGAGCAGTACGTC.

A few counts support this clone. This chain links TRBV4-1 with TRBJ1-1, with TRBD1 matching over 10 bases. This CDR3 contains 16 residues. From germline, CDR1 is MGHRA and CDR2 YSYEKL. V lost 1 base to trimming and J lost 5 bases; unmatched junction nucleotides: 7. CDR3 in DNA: TGCGCCAGCAGCCAAGTATTAAGGGACAGGGGAACTGAAGCTTTCTTT. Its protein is CASSQVLRDRGTEAFF.

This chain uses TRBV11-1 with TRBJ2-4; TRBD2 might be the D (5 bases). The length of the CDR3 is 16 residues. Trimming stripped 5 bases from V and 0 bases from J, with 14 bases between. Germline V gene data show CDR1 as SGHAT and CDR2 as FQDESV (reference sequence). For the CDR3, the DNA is TGTGCCAGCAGCCCTGGACTCCCATTAGCCAAAAACATTCAGTACTTC. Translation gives CASSPGLPLAKNIQYF.

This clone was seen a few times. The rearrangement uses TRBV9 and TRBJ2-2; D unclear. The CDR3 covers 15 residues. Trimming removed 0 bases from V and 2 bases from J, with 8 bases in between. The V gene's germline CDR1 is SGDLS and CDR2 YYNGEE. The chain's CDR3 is CASSVAPSNTGELFF. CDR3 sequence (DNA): TGTGCCAGCAGCGTAGCTCCGAGTAACACCGGGGAGCTGTTTTTT.

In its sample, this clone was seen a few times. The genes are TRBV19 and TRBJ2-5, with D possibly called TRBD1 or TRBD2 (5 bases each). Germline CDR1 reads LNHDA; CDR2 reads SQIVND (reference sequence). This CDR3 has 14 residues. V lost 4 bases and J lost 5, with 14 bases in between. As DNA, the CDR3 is TGTGCCAGTAGTACGGGACCCCCCTGGGAGACCCAGTACTTC. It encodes CASSTGPPWETQYF. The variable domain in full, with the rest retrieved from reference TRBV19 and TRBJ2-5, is DGGITQSPKYLFRKEGQNVTLSCEQNLNHDAMYWYRQDPGQGLRLIYYSQIVNDFQKGDIAEGYSVSREKKESFPLTVTSAQKNPTAFYLCASSTGPPWETQYFGPGTRLLVL.